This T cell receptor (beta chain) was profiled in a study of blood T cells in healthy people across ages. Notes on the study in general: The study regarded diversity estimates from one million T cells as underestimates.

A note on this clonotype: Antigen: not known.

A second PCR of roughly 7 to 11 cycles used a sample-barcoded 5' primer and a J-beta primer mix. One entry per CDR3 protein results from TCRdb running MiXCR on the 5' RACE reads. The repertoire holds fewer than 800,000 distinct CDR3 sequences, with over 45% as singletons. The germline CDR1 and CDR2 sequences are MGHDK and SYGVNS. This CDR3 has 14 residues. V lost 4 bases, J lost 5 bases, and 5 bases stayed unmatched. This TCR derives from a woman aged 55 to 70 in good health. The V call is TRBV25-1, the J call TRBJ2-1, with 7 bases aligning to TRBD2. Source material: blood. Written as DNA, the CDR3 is TGTGCCAGCAGTGCACCGGGGGGACACAATGAGCAGTTCTTC. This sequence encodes CASSAPGGHNEQFF. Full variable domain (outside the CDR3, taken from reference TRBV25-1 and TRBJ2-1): EADIYQTPRYLVIGTGKKITLECSQTMGHDKMYWYQQDPGMELHLIHYSYGVNSTEKGDLSSESTVSRIRTEHFPLTLESARPSHTSQYLCASSAPGGHNEQFFGPGTRLTVL.